This is a list of T cell receptor beta chains from one sample in a study of blood T cell repertoires in COVID-19. Generated by immunoSEQ multiplex PCR, the TCRdb table keeps only in-frame clones and is missing some. This sample has about 160,000 clones, with approximately 79% found just once. Sequenced material: peripheral blood. These receptors were obtained from a woman aged 55 to 70 with COVID-19, enrolled during active disease. CDR3s leave out the opening cysteine and the closing phenylalanine or tryptophan. Not all rows give a size; the values are once, few, many and, for expanded clones, a class.

TRBV10-3 | - | AISGLDRAKGYGYT
TRBV19 | - | ASSIEWRGYEQY
TRBV24-1 | - | ATSDSSQATYEQY
TRBV6-2/TRBV6-3 | - | ASSYSSSDTDSPLH
TRBV9 | few | ASSVNGAHNQPQH
TRBV3-1/TRBV3-2 | - | ASSQGQGLNTEAF
TRBV6-5 | - | ASLRSPANTGELF
TRBV28 | - | ASSLRTGGYTEAF
TRBV5-4 | - | ASSLSGYGYT
TRBV7-2 | - | ASSFSSTVAF
TRBV9 | - | ASSVAPGQGAGNTIY
TRBV28 | - | ASNRLLRPTGELF
TRBV27 | once | ASRRGHGNTGELF
TRBV19 | - | ATLGGSASNQPQH
TRBV6-6 | - | ASSYSRVDLSDTQY
TRBV19 | - | ASSIDRGTPNQPQH
TRBV6-2/TRBV6-3 | - | ASTPDLDRRNEQY